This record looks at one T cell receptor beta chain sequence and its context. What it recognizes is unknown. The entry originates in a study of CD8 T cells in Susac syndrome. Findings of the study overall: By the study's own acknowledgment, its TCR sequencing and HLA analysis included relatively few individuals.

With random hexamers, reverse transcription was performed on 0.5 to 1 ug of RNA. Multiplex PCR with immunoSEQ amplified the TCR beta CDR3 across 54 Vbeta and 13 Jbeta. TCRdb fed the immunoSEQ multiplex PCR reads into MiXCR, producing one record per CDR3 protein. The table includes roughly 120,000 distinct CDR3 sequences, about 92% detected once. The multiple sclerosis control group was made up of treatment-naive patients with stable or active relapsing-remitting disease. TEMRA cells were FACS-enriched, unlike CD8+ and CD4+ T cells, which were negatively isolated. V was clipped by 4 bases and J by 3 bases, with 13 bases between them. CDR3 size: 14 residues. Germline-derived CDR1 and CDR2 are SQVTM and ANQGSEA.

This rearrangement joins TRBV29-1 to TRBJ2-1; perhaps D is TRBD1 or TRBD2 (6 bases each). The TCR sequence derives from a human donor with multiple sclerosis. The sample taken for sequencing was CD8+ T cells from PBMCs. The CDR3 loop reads CSVGVGGLYNEQFF. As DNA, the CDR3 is TGCAGCGTTGGTGTGGGGGGCCTCTACAATGAGCAGTTCTTC.